This T cell receptor (beta chain) was sequenced during a study of cytomegalovirus exposure and HLA in healthy donors. PCR was performed using 60 Vbeta and 13 Jbeta primers. Sequencing used immunoSEQ multiplex PCR; TCRdb keeps in-frame clones, though not all of them. The data contain about 160,000 clones, about four fifths of them seen just once; the ten biggest clones take up more than 7%. General study points: Other equally common chains were less clonally expanded than HLA-associated TCR beta chains, a later analysis showed. It was approximately 150 TCR beta chains that were listed as cytomegalovirus-associated.

Looked up from germline, CDR1 is SGHRS and CDR2 is YFSETQ. The CDR3 extends over 11 amino acids. After removal of 8 bases from V and 7 bases from J, the junction contained 2 bases not matched to a gene. As concerns this clone: Its specificity is unknown.

The chain carries TRBV5-1 and TRBJ2-1, with 8 bases that match TRBD1. Sequencing was performed on PBMCs. The source of this sequence is a male donor in good health and CMV-seropositive. For the CDR3, the DNA is TGCGCCAGTGGACAGGGTAATGAGCAGTTCTTC. This gives the protein CASGQGNEQFF.